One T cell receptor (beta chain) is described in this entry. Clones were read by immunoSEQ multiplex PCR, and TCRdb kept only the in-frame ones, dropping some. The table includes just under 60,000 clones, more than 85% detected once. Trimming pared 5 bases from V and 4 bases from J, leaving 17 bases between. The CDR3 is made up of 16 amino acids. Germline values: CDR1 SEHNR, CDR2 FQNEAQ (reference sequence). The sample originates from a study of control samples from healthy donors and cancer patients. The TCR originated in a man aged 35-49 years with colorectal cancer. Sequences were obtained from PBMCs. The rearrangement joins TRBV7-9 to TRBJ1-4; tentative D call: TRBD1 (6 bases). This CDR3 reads CASSSPGGSGNEKLFF. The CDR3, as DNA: TGTGCCAGCAGCAGCCCGGGGGGCAGTGGTAATGAAAAACTGTTTTTT.